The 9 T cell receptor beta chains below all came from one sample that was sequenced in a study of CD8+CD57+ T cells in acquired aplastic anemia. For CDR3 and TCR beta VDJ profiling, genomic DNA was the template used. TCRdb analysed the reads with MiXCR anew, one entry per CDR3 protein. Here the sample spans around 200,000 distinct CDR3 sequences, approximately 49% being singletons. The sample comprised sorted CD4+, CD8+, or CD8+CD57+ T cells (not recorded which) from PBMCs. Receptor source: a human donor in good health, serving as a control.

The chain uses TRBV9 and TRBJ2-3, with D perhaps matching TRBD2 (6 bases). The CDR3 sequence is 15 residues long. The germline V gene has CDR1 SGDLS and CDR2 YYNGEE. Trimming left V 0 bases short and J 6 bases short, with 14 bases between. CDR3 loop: CASSVAERGWDTQYF. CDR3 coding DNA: TGTGCCAGCAGCGTAGCGGAACGGGGGTGGGATACGCAGTATTTT.

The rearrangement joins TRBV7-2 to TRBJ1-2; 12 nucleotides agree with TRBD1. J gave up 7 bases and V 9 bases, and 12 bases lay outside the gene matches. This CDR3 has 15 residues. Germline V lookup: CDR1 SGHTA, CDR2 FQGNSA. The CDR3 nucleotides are TGTGCCAGTAGTGTTGGGACAGGGGGCAAGAGTGGCTACACCTTC. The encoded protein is CASSVGTGGKSGYTF.

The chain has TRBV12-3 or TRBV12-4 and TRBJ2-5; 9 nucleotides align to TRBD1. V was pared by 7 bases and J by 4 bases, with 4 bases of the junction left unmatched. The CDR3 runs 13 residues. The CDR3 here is CASTLDRGETQYF. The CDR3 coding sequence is TGTGCCAGCACCCTGGACAGGGGAGAGACCCAGTACTTC.

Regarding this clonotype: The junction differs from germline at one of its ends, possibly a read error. The CDR3, as DNA: TGTGCCAGCAGCTTACAGGGCTACAATGGGCAGTTCTTC. It yields the protein CASSLQGYNGQFF. This chain joins TRBV7-8 and TRBJ2-1; weak D call: TRBD1 (5 bases). From germline, CDR1 is SGHVS and CDR2 FQNEAQ. This CDR3 spans 13 amino acids.

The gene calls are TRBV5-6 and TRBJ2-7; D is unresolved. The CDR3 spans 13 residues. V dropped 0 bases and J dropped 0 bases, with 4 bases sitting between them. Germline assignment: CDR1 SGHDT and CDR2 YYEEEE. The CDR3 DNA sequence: TGTGCCAGCAGCTTGGCCAACTCCTACGAGCAGTACTTC. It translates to CASSLANSYEQYF.

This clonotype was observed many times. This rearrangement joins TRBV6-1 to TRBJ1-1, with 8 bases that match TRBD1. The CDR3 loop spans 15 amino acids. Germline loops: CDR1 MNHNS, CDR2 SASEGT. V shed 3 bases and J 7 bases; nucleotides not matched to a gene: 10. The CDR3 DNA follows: TGTGCCAGCAGTGATCAGGGGGCCGCCCGGATTGAAGCTTTCTTT. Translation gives CASSDQGAARIEAFF.

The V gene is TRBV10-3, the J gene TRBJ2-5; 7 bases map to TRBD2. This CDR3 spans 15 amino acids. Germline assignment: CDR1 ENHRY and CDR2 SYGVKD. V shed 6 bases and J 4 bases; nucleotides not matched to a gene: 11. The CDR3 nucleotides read TGTGCCATCAGCGCTGGGGGGGGGAGTGGAGAGACCCAGTACTTC. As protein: CAISAGGGSGETQYF.

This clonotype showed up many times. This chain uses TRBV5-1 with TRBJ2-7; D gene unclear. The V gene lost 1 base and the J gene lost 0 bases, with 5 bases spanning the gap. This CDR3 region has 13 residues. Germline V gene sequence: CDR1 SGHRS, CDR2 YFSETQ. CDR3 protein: CASSLTVSYEQYF. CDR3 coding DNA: TGCGCCAGCAGCTTGACAGTCTCCTACGAGCAGTACTTC.

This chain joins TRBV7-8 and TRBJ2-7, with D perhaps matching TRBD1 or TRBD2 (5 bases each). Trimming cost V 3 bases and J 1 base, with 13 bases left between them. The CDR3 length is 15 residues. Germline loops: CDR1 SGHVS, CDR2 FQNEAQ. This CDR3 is CASSFQGTDSYEQYF. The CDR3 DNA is TGTGCCAGCAGCTTCCAAGGGACGGATTCCTACGAGCAGTACTTC.